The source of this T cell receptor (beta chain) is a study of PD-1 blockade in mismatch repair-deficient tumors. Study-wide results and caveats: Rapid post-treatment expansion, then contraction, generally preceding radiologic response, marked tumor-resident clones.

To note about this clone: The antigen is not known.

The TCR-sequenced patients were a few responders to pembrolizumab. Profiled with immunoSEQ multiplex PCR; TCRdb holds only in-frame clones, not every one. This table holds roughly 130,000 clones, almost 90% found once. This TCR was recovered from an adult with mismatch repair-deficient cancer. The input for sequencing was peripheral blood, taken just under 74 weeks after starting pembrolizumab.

CDR3 nucleotides: TGTGCCAGCAATCACGGGACAGGAGACTACGAGCAGTACTTC. Translation gives CASNHGTGDYEQYF. The V gene is TRBV11-2, the J gene TRBJ2-7, with 8 bases identical to TRBD1. The CDR3 is 14 residues long. Germline lookup yields CDR1 SGHAT and CDR2 FQNNGV. V trimming: 7 bases; J trimming: 3 bases; junction bases outside the gene matches: 8.